One sample yielded the 9 T cell receptor beta chains listed below, sequenced in a study of T cells in localized non-small cell lung cancer. Using immunoSEQ multiplex PCR, the repertoire was profiled, and TCRdb retains in-frame clones only, with some absent. The table records about 52,000 clones, about 87% of them present only once. The source material was PBMCs, sampled before any cancer treatment. These receptor sequences come from a female donor with stage II lung adenocarcinoma.

This chain connects TRBV15 to TRBJ1-5, with TRBD1 identical over 7 bases. Trimming removed 0 bases from V and 1 base from J; junction bases left unmatched: 12. Germline V gene sequence: CDR1 LNHNV, CDR2 YYDKDF (reference sequence). CDR3 length: 19 amino acids. The CDR3 loop reads CATSRDVRQGGQSNQPQHF. The CDR3 coding sequence is TGTGCCACCAGCAGAGATGTGAGACAGGGAGGACAGAGCAATCAGCCCCAGCATTTT.

This chain connects TRBV28 to TRBJ1-2, with unresolved D. This CDR3 is built from 13 residues. V was cut by 3 bases and J by 8 bases, with 13 bases left in between. CDR1 and CDR2 from the germline V gene are MDHEN and SYDVKM. CDR3 loop: CASSFPHNGGYTF. The CDR3 DNA follows: TGTGCCAGCAGTTTCCCCCATAACGGCGGCTACACCTTC.

The genes are TRBV2 and TRBJ2-1, with 10 bases lining up with TRBD2. Germline V gene data show CDR1 as SNHLY and CDR2 as FYNNEI. The V gene end was trimmed by 6 bases and the J gene end by 7 bases; junction bases not matched to a gene: 9. The length of the CDR3 is 15 residues. The DNA of the CDR3 is TGTGCCAGCAGCCGAAGTAGCGGGGGGTATAATGAGCAGTTCTTC. It translates to CASSRSSGGYNEQFF.

This chain uses TRBV7-9 with TRBJ1-2, with a tentative D call TRBD1 (5 bases). This CDR3 spans 13 amino acids. Deletions cut 1 base from V and 7 bases from J, with 10 bases between. CDR1 SEHNR and CDR2 FQNEAQ come from the germline V gene (reference sequence). As DNA, the CDR3 is TGTGCCAGCAGCTTAGGGAGGGGAAGTGGCTACACCTTC. As protein: CASSLGRGSGYTF.

The rearrangement joins TRBV9 to TRBJ1-5; possible D gene TRBD1, 6 bases. This CDR3 has 13 amino acids. Trimming removed 4 bases from V and 4 bases from J, with 9 bases in between. Germline loops: CDR1 SGDLS, CDR2 YYNGEE. CDR3 protein: CASSTRGNQPQHF. Here the CDR3 DNA reads TGTGCCAGCAGCACCAGGGGAAATCAGCCCCAGCATTTT.

The J gene is TRBJ2-2, the V gene TRBV6-6, with 8 bases that match TRBD1. The CDR3 is 16 residues long. V shed 4 bases and J 1 base; nucleotides not matched to a gene: 5. CDR1 MNHNY and CDR2 SVGAGI come from the germline V gene (reference sequence). This CDR3 is CASSLSGTGNTGELFF. The CDR3 DNA is TGTGCCAGCAGTTTGTCCGGGACAGGGAACACCGGGGAGCTGTTTTTT.

The rearrangement links TRBV6-5 to TRBJ1-6; possibly TRBD1 for D (6 bases). CDR3 size: 14 residues. Per germline, CDR1 MNHEY and CDR2 SVGAGI. Trimming stripped 6 bases from V and 9 bases from J, with 15 bases between. The CDR3 loop is CASSGGGLGSPLHF. The CDR3 bases are TGTGCCAGCAGCGGGGGGGGGCTCGGTTCACCCCTCCACTTT.

This clone was found a few times. Other DNA sequences in this specimen translate into the identical CDR3. The chain uses TRBV5-6 and TRBJ2-3; weak D call: TRBD1 (5 bases). Per the germline V gene, CDR1 is SGHDT and CDR2 is YYEEEE. Trimming left V 2 bases short and J 0 bases short, with 10 bases between. CDR3 length: 15 amino acids. CDR3 loop: CASSFRGTSTDTQYF. The CDR3 DNA follows: TGTGCCAGCAGCTTTAGGGGTACTAGCACAGATACGCAGTATTTT.

Note on this clone: Mismatch with germline at one junction end may stem from a read error. The J gene is TRBJ1-3, the V gene TRBV27; D is uncertain. CDR1 MNHEY and CDR2 SMNVEV come from the germline V gene (reference sequence). The CDR3 is made up of 15 amino acids. In DNA, the CDR3 is TGTGCCAGCAGCCCACGTGGGGTCTCTGGATACACCATATATTTT. Translating gives CASSPRGVSGYTIYF.